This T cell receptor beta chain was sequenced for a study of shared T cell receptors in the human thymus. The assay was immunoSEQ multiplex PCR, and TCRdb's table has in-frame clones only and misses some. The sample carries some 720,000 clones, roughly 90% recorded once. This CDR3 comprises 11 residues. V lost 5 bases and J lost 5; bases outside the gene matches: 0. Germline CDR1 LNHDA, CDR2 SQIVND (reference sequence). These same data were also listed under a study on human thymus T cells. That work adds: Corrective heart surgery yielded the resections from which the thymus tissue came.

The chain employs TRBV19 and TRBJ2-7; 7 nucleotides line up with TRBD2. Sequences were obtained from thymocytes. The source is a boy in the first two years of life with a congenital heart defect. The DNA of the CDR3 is TGTGCCAGTAGTGGGAGGGACGAGCAGTACTTC. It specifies CASSGRDEQYF.